This TCR beta chain was recovered during a study of T cell clusters in autoimmune cytopenias. Study information: The median distinct TRB clonotype count was about 2,400 per sample, from a median approximately 52,000 reads. Overall study findings and caveats: No cluster-lack signature appeared between secondary cytopenia and chronic lymphocytic leukemia patients, apparently due to lymphoma masking. Exclusive TRB clusters were approximately 3.2-fold more numerous in healthy donors than in active autoimmune hepatitis. TRB repertoire shifts in secondary cytopenia and chronic lymphocytic leukemia mostly reflected lymphoma, not autoimmunity.

In germline, CDR1 is LGHNA, CDR2 YNFKEQ. The CDR3 runs to 16 residues. As to this clonotype: Antigen specificity is unknown.

Multiplex touch-down PCR amplified TRB using TRB-A and TRB-B pools in one tube. Reanalyzing the multiplex PCR reads, TCRdb keeps one entry per CDR3 protein, without DNA. The sample table sets out about 2,700 distinct CDR3 sequences. Each sample's input was 250 ng genomic DNA, about 38,000 genome equivalents. This TCR was recovered from a human donor with an autoimmune cytopenia, with autoimmune hepatitis or in good health (not recorded which). This chain links TRBV4-2 with TRBJ2-7; lacking DNA, the TRBD2 call made by TCRdb goes unchecked. The specimen sequenced was peripheral blood. CDR3 amino acids: CASSQDLAREDDEQYF.